A single sample is the source of the 3 T cell receptor beta chains below, sequenced in a study of T cell responses to AZD1222 COVID-19 vaccine. Data came from immunoSEQ multiplex PCR; TCRdb stores just in-frame clones and leaves some out. The data show some 180,000 clones, roughly nine tenths seen once. The material sequenced was peripheral blood, taken 28 days after the second AZD1222 dose. These TCRs come from an adult who received the AZD1222 COVID-19 vaccine.

This rearrangement joins TRBV4-2 to TRBJ2-2, with 12 bases fitting TRBD2. J gave up 2 bases and V 4 bases, and 5 bases lay outside the gene matches. CDR3 length: 17 residues. Germline lookup yields CDR1 LGHNA and CDR2 YNFKEQ. The CDR3 sequence: CASSRTSGGINTGELFF. Here the CDR3 DNA reads TGTGCCAGCAGCCGAACTAGCGGGGGGATCAACACCGGGGAGCTGTTTTTT.

The chain recombines TRBV19 with TRBJ1-1, with no clear D. The CDR3 has 16 amino acids. Trimming shortened V by 4 bases and J by 3 bases, and 18 bases separated the two germline ends. Germline V gene data show CDR1 as LNHDA and CDR2 as SQIVND (reference sequence). CDR3 sequence: CASSRGVVGSYTEAFF. DNA for the CDR3: TGTGCCAGTAGTAGGGGAGTGGTGGGGAGTTACACTGAAGCTTTCTTT. Looking up the rest from reference TRBV19 and TRBJ1-1 gives the full variable domain: DGGITQSPKYLFRKEGQNVTLSCEQNLNHDAMYWYRQDPGQGLRLIYYSQIVNDFQKGDIAEGYSVSREKKESFPLTVTSAQKNPTAFYLCASSRGVVGSYTEAFFGQGTRLTVV.

The table lists this clone with a count of one. The chain couples TRBV6-5 to TRBJ2-7, with D possibly matching TRBD1 (5 bases). The CDR3 totals 13 residues. Germline CDR1 is MNHEY and CDR2 is SVGAGI. V gave up 2 bases and J gave up 3 bases, with 8 bases separating them. CDR3 in amino acids: CASSYQGFYEQYF. In DNA, the CDR3 is TGTGCCAGCAGTTACCAGGGATTCTACGAGCAGTACTTC.